What follows is one T cell receptor beta chain and its context. The target of this receptor is not known. It has no much larger one-base neighbor in the sample; base qualities were not kept. Donors formed part of the validation cohort, which comprised over a hundred subjects and was distinct from the first cohort of 550 to 850 subjects. The protocol used for the library was the immunoSEQ multiplex PCR assay. As for how the authors treated the data: A statistical classification framework was built to diagnose cytomegalovirus status from the catalog of TCR beta chain sequences. TCRdb provides this immuneACCESS table in a form limited to in-frame rearrangements. Some clones are lacking; in checked studies, under half of them reflect an unresolved V gene, and why the rest are absent is not known. D and trimming were read from the DNA, whereas the V and J calls and clone size are those reported in that table. Within this sample are some 130,000 clones, with approximately 84% of them counted one time only. Jointly, the top ten make up about 27% of the sample.

Relative to germline, V is missing 4 bases and J is missing 5 bases, with 6 bases of the junction outside any gene match. Sequences SGDLS (CDR1) and YYNGEE (CDR2) are obtained from the germline V gene. From the cysteine through the phenylalanine, the CDR3 covers 14 amino acids. Left in the record is the CDR3 DNA by itself, 42 bases read in frame from the first base. This specimen comes from a study of cytomegalovirus exposure and HLA in healthy donors (dated by TCRdb to about 2017). About the full investigation: According to a later analysis, one platform produced both the roughly 130 validation repertoires and the approximately 670 repertoires of the first cohort. The study aimed to test whether signatures of past pathogen exposure could be identified by cataloging public T cell receptors. Besides the first cohort of about 730 subjects, a separate validation cohort made up of 90 to 150 different subjects was used. The study combined high-throughput TCR immunosequencing, statistical association of individual TCRs with disease status, and machine learning to predict cytomegalovirus infection status. Overall results and qualifications from the work: Cytomegalovirus status was reported to be diagnosed by the classifier with high specificity and sensitivity in both the original and validation cohorts. While some public TCRs were present in many individuals, most TCR sequences turned up only very rarely across donors. According to the authors, the approach could potentially be generalized to other disease states and immunological phenotypes. A few of the identified cytomegalovirus-associated TCR beta chains were confirmed in vitro to be specific for cytomegalovirus antigens. All 120 or so repertoires were used to score co-occurrence in the validation cohort in a later analysis, because that analysis had no HLA typing for the cohort. In the study, roughly 160 TCR beta chains were listed as associated with cytomegalovirus. In a later analysis, TCRs clustered in the first cohort were found to also tend to co-occur in the 110 or so validation repertoires, with approximately 94% of cluster scores above 0.

The chain employs TRBV9 and TRBJ1-1, with 9 bases in between that match TRBD1. Sequenced: PBMCs. The sequence derives from a man aged 25-40 years in good health and CMV-seropositive. The CDR3 sequence is CASSSGQGGTEAFF. At the DNA level, the sequence is TGTGCCAGCAGCTCGGGACAGGGAGGTACTGAAGCTTTCTTT.